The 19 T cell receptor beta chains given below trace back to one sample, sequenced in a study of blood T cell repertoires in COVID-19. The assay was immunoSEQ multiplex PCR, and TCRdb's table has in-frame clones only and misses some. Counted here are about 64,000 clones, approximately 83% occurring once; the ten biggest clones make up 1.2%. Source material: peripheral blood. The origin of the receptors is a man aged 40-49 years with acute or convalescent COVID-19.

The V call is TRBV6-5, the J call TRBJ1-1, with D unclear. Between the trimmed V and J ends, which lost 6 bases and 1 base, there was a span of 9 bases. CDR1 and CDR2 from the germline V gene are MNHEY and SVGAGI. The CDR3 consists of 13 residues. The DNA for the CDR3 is TGTGCCAGCAGACGGTCAACGAACACTGAAGCTTTCTTT. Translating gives CASRRSTNTEAFF.

The CDR3 loop is CASSLGLAVYNEQFF. CDR3 sequence (DNA): TGTGCCAGCAGCTTGGGTCTAGCGGTCTACAATGAGCAGTTCTTC. The rearrangement links TRBV5-5 to TRBJ2-1; 7 bases line up with TRBD2. Germline V CDR1 and CDR2: SGHKS, YYEKEE (reference sequence). V gave up 0 bases and J gave up 3 bases; unmatched junction bases: 3. The CDR3 has 15 residues.

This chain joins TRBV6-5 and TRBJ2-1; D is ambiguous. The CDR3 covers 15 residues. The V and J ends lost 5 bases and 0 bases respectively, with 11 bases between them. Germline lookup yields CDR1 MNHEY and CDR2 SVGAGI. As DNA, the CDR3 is TGTGCCAGCAGTATGAGTCGAGGCTCCTACAATGAGCAGTTCTTC. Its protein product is CASSMSRGSYNEQFF.

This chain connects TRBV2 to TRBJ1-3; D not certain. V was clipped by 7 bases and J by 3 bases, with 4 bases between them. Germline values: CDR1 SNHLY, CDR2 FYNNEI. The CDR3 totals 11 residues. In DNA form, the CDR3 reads TGTGCCAGCACTCGTGGAAACACCATATATTTT. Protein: CASTRGNTIYF.

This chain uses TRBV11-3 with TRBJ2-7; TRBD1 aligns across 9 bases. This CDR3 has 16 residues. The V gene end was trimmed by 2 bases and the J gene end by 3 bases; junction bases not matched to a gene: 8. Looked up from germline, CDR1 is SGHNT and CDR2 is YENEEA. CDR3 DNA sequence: TGTGCCAGCAGCTTACCTCCGGGACAGGGAAGCTACGAGCAGTACTTC. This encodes CASSLPPGQGSYEQYF. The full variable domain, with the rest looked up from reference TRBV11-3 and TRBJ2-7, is EAGVVQSPRYKIIEKKQPVAFWCNPISGHNTLYWYLQNLGQGPELLIRYENEEAVDDSQLPKDRFSAERLKGVDSTLKIQPAELGDSAVYLCASSLPPGQGSYEQYFGPGTRLTVT.

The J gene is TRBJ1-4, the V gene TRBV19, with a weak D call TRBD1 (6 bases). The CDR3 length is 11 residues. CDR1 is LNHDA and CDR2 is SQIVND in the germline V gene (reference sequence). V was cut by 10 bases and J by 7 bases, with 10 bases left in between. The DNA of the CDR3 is TGTGCCACCAACAGGGCTGAAAAACTGTTTTTT. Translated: CATNRAEKLFF.

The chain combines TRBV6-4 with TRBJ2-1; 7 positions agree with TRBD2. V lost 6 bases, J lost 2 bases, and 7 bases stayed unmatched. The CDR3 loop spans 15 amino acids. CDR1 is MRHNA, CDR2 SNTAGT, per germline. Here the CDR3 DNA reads TGTGCCAGCAGCCAAATTAGCGGGCCCTACAATGAGCAGTTCTTC. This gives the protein CASSQISGPYNEQFF.

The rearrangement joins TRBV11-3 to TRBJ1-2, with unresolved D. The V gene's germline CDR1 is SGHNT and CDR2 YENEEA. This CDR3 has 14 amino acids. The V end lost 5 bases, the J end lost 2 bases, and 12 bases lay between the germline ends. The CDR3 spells CASSPEASNYGYTF. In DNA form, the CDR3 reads TGTGCCAGCAGCCCCGAGGCGTCCAACTATGGCTACACCTTC. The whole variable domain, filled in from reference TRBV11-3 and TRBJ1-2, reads EAGVVQSPRYKIIEKKQPVAFWCNPISGHNTLYWYLQNLGQGPELLIRYENEEAVDDSQLPKDRFSAERLKGVDSTLKIQPAELGDSAVYLCASSPEASNYGYTFGSGTRLTVV.

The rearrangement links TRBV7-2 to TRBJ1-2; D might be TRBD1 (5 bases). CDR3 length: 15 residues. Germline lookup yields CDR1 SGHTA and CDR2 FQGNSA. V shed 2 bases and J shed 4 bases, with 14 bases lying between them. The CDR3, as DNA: TGTGCCAGCAGCTTACAAGGACAATTGGCCTATGGCTACACCTTC. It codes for CASSLQGQLAYGYTF.

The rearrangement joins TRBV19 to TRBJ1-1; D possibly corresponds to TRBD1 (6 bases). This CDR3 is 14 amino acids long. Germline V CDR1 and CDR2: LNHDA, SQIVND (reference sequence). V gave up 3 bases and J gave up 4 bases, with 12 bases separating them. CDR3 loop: CASSITDRPTEAFF. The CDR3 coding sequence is TGTGCCAGTAGTATCACCGACAGGCCCACTGAAGCTTTCTTT.

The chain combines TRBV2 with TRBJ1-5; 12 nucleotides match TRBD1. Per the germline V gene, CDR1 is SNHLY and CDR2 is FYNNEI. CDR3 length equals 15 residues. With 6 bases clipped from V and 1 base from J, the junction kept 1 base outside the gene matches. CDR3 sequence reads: CASRGQGASNQPQHF. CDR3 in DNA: TGTGCCAGCAGGGGACAGGGGGCGAGCAATCAGCCCCAGCATTTT. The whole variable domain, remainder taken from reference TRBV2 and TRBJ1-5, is EPEVTQTPSHQVTQMGQEVILRCVPISNHLYFYWYRQILGQKVEFLVSFYNNEISEKSEIFDDQFSVERPDGSNFTLKIRSTKLEDSAMYFCASRGQGASNQPQHFGDGTRLSIL.

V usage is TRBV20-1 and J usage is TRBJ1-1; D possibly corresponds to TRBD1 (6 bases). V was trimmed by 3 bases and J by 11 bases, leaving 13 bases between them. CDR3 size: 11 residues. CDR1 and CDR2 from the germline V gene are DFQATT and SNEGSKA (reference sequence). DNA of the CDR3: TGCAGTGCTAGCGGGGGGCCATTTGCTTTCTTT. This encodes CSASGGPFAFF.

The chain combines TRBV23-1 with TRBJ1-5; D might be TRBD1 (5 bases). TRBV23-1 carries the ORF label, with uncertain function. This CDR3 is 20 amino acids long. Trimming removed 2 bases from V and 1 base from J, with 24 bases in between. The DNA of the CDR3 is TGCGCCAGCAGTCAACGGGCTTGGGGGGGTTCGAGTTCGAGCAATCAGCCCCAGCATTTT. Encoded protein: CASSQRAWGGSSSSNQPQHF.

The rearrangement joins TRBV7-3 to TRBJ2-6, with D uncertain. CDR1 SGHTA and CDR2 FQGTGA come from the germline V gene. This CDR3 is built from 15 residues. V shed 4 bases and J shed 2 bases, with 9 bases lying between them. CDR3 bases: TGTGCCAGCAGCTCAGACTCCCCTGGGGCCAACGTCCTGACTTTC. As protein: CASSSDSPGANVLTF.

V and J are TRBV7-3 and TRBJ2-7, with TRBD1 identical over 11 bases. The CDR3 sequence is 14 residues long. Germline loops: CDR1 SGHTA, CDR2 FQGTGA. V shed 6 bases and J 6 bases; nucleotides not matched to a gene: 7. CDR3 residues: CASRPTGTGGEQYF. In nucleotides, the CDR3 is TGTGCCAGCAGGCCTACCGGGACAGGGGGCGAGCAGTACTTC.

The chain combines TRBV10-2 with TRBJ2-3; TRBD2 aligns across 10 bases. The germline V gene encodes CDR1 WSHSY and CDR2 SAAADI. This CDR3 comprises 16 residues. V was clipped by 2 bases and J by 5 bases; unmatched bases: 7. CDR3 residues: CASSEGGAGGRDTQYF. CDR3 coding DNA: TGCGCCAGCAGTGAGGGGGGAGCGGGGGGGCGAGATACGCAGTATTTT.

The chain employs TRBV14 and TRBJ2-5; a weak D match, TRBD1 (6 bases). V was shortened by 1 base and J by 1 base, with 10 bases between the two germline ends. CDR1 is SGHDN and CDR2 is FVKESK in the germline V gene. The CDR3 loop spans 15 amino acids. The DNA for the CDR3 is TGTGCCAGCAGCCAAGTAGGACAGTCCCAAGAGACCCAGTACTTC. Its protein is CASSQVGQSQETQYF. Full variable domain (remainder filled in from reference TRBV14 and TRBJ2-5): EAGVTQFPSHSVIEKGQTVTLRCDPISGHDNLYWYRRVMGKEIKFLLHFVKESKQDESGMPNNRFLAERTGGTYSTLKVQPAELEDSGVYFCASSQVGQSQETQYFGPGTRLLVL.

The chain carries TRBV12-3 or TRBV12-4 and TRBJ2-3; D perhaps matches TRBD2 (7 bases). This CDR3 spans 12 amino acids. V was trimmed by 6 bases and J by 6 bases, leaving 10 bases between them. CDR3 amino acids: CASRGGADTQYF. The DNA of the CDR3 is TGTGCCAGCAGGGGGGGGGCGGATACGCAGTATTTT.

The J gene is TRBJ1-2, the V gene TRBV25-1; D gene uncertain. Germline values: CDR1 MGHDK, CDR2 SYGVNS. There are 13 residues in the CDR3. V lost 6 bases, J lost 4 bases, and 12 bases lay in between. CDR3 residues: CASSATRSYGYTF. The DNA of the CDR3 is TGTGCCAGCAGCGCGACTAGGTCCTATGGCTACACCTTC.